The 27 T cell receptor beta chains reported below all come from one sample, sequenced in a study of radiation and T cells in renal cell carcinoma. Time point denoted: blood 4 weeks post-SBRT, at nephrectomy. Treatment reported: 15 Gy SBRT to primary tumor, nephrectomy 4 weeks later. Produced via immunoSEQ multiplex PCR; TCRdb's table is partial and in-frame only. The table shows about 83,000 clones, with 83% occurring only once. This specimen consisted of blood, obtained from a patient whose treatment included radiotherapy and nephrectomy. These receptor sequences come from a woman aged 60-75 years with renal cell carcinoma.

The V gene is TRBV27, the J gene TRBJ2-1; 8 bases are a match to TRBD2. Germline V lookup: CDR1 MNHEY, CDR2 SMNVEV (reference sequence). The V and J ends lost 6 bases and 4 bases, in that order; junction bases with no gene match: 8. CDR3 size: 15 residues. The CDR3: CASRLGSGGYNEQFF. The CDR3 region has the DNA TGTGCCAGCAGGCTCGGGAGCGGGGGTTACAATGAGCAGTTCTTC.

The CDR3 here is CASSHPDREGSGYTF. The CDR3 coding sequence is TGTGCCAGCAGCCACCCGGACAGGGAAGGGTCTGGCTACACCTTC. This chain links TRBV4-2 with TRBJ1-2; 8 bases are a match to TRBD1. J was trimmed by 7 bases and V by 3 bases; bases with no gene match: 10. CDR1 and CDR2 from the germline V gene are LGHNA and YNFKEQ. The CDR3 has 15 amino acids.

The chain joins TRBV28 to TRBJ2-7, with no clear D. V lost 7 bases and J lost 0, with 10 bases in between. The CDR3 loop spans 13 amino acids. Germline CDR1 reads MDHEN; CDR2 reads SYDVKM. This CDR3 reads CASIRTSSYEQYF. The CDR3 region has the DNA TGTGCCAGCATCAGAACCTCCTCCTACGAGCAGTACTTC.

This chain links TRBV7-9 with TRBJ1-1, with 8 bases identical to TRBD1. The CDR3 is 14 residues long. Germline CDR1 is SEHNR and CDR2 is FQNEAQ (reference sequence). The V gene end was trimmed by 1 base and the J gene end by 11 bases; junction bases not matched to a gene: 9. The DNA of the CDR3 is TGTGCCAGCAGCTTAGGGACAGGGTCAGAGGGGGCTTTCTTT. Protein: CASSLGTGSEGAFF. The complete variable domain, with remaining parts taken from reference TRBV7-9 and TRBJ1-1, reads DTGVSQNPRHKITKRGQNVTFRCDPISEHNRLYWYRQTLGQGPEFLTYFQNEAQLEKSRLLSDRFSAERPKGSFSTLEIQRTEQGDSAMYLCASSLGTGSEGAFFGQGTRLTVV.

This clone was seen only once. CDR3 nucleotide sequence: TGTGCCAGCAGTTCCCTCCCGGGGAATCAGCCCCAGCATTTT. As protein: CASSSLPGNQPQHF. V usage is TRBV27 and J usage is TRBJ1-5, with unresolved D. Germline CDR1 MNHEY, CDR2 SMNVEV (reference sequence). CDR3 length: 14 residues. The ends were cut back, 4 bases at V and 4 bases at J, with 11 bases in the middle.

The chain uses TRBV19 and TRBJ1-3; TRBD1 might be the D (5 bases). The CDR3 length is 11 residues. Trimming removed 11 bases at V and 4 bases at J, with 9 bases between. CDR1 is LNHDA and CDR2 is SQIVND in the germline V gene (reference sequence). The CDR3 sequence: CAWGGGNTIYF. CDR3 DNA sequence: TGTGCCTGGGGGGGAGGAAACACCATATATTTT.

As concerns this clone: This specimen includes other DNA sequences encoding the same CDR3. V and J are TRBV5-1 and TRBJ2-5; D is unresolved. Germline CDR1 reads SGHRS; CDR2 reads YFSETQ. The CDR3 contains 13 residues. Trimming cost V 3 bases and J 2 bases, with 8 bases left between them. This CDR3 is CASSSGLQETQYF. As DNA, the CDR3 is TGCGCCAGCAGCTCGGGTTTACAAGAGACCCAGTACTTC. Full variable domain (outside the CDR3, taken from reference TRBV5-1 and TRBJ2-5): KAGVTQTPRYLIKTRGQQVTLSCSPISGHRSVSWYQQTPGQGLQFLFEYFSETQRNKGNFPGRFSGRQFSNSRSEMNVSTLELGDSALYLCASSSGLQETQYFGPGTRLLVL.

This rearrangement joins TRBV27 to TRBJ2-1; perhaps TRBD2 as D (6 bases). CDR1 is MNHEY and CDR2 is SMNVEV in the germline V gene (reference sequence). The CDR3 extends over 15 amino acids. V was cut by 5 bases and J by 2 bases, with 13 bases left in between. CDR3 sequence (DNA): TGTGCCAGCAGTATCACGGGGGAAGCCTACAATGAGCAGTTCTTC. Protein: CASSITGEAYNEQFF.

The V call is TRBV7-3, the J call TRBJ1-2, with D unclear. The V gene's germline CDR1 is SGHTA and CDR2 FQGTGA. The CDR3 contains 17 residues. Trimming shortened V by 6 bases and J by 0 bases, and 20 bases separated the two germline ends. CDR3 nucleotides: TGTGCCAGCAGTCCAACCCGAGCCCGGATTCCTAACTATGGCTACACCTTC. It translates to CASSPTRARIPNYGYTF. Variable domain in full (rest from reference TRBV7-3 and TRBJ1-2): GAGVSQTPSNKVTEKGKYVELRCDPISGHTALYWYRQSLGQGPEFLIYFQGTGAADDSGLPNDRFFAVRPEGSVSTLKIQRTERGDSAVYLCASSPTRARIPNYGYTFGSGTRLTVV.

This rearrangement joins TRBV19 to TRBJ1-1; TRBD1 is a possible D gene (6 bases). Germline loops: CDR1 LNHDA, CDR2 SQIVND (reference sequence). The ends were cut back, 4 bases at V and 0 bases at J, with 15 bases in the middle. CDR3 length equals 16 residues. CDR3 coding DNA: TGTGCCAGTAGTAAAGGGCAGAGGGGGATGAACACTGAAGCTTTCTTT. Protein sequence: CASSKGQRGMNTEAFF.

V and J are TRBV4-3 and TRBJ1-2; D call uncertain. This CDR3 is 13 amino acids long. Germline V CDR1 and CDR2: LGHNA, YSLEER. V shed 0 bases and J shed 6 bases, with 8 bases lying between them. CDR3 in amino acids: CASSQDLGDGYTF. CDR3 in DNA: TGCGCCAGCAGCCAAGATTTGGGCGATGGCTACACCTTC.

This chain connects TRBV11-2 to TRBJ2-2, with D perhaps TRBD1 (6 bases). The CDR3 has 16 amino acids. The germline V gene encodes CDR1 SGHAT and CDR2 FQNNGV. V was cut by 1 base and J by 3 bases, with 12 bases left in between. The CDR3 sequence is CASSLALGADTGELFF. The CDR3, as DNA: TGTGCCAGCAGCTTAGCACTGGGGGCGGACACCGGGGAGCTGTTTTTT. Full variable domain (missing parts from reference TRBV11-2 and TRBJ2-2): EAGVAQSPRYKIIEKRQSVAFWCNPISGHATLYWYQQILGQGPKLLIQFQNNGVVDDSQLPKDRFSAERLKGVDSTLKIQPAKLEDSAVYLCASSLALGADTGELFFGEGSRLTVL.

In its sample, this clone was seen once. V usage is TRBV29-1 and J usage is TRBJ2-1, with 9 bases aligning to TRBD2. Germline CDR1 reads SQVTM; CDR2 reads ANQGSEA. Losses at the gene ends were 1 base for V and 8 bases for J; bases not matched to a gene: 9. The CDR3 has 15 amino acids. The CDR3 protein is CSVEALAGREDEQFF. DNA for the CDR3: TGCAGCGTTGAAGCACTAGCGGGCCGAGAGGATGAGCAGTTCTTC.

This chain connects TRBV28 to TRBJ2-2; TRBD2 aligns across 7 bases. Germline CDR1 is MDHEN and CDR2 is SYDVKM. This CDR3 has 13 amino acids. The V gene end was trimmed by 11 bases and the J gene end by 1 base; junction bases not matched to a gene: 4. Written as DNA, the CDR3 is TGTGCCTCCCAGCGGGGGAACACCGGGGAGCTGTTTTTT. It yields the protein CASQRGNTGELFF.

J is TRBJ2-5 and V is TRBV27, with D unresolved. V lost 4 bases and J 1 base, leaving 10 bases between the germline ends. Per the germline V gene, CDR1 is MNHEY and CDR2 is SMNVEV (reference sequence). This CDR3 has 14 residues. The chain's CDR3 is CASSSGRSQETQYF. CDR3 nucleotides: TGTGCCAGCAGTTCTGGCAGGAGCCAAGAGACCCAGTACTTC.

V is TRBV19 and J is TRBJ1-3, with D tentatively TRBD1 (6 bases). The CDR3 covers 13 residues. Germline CDR1 LNHDA, CDR2 SQIVND (reference sequence). V was cut by 10 bases and J by 3 bases, with 13 bases left in between. CDR3 sequence: CATTDRIGNTIYF. The CDR3, as DNA: TGTGCCACCACTGACAGGATTGGAAACACCATATATTTT.

Here the CDR3 reads CASVDRALLNTEAFF. DNA of the CDR3: TGCGCCAGTGTGGACAGGGCGTTATTGAACACTGAAGCTTTCTTT. V usage is TRBV10-2 and J usage is TRBJ1-1; 8 nucleotides agree with TRBD1. From germline, CDR1 is WSHSY and CDR2 SAAADI. CDR3 size: 15 residues. V trimming: 9 bases; J trimming: 0 bases; junction bases outside the gene matches: 9.

The chain joins TRBV27 to TRBJ2-1; 8 nucleotides agree with TRBD1. In germline, CDR1 is MNHEY, CDR2 SMNVEV (reference sequence). J was trimmed by 2 bases and V by 5 bases; bases with no gene match: 2. The CDR3 spans 14 residues. CDR3 in amino acids: CASSRTGPYNEQFF. CDR3 sequence (DNA): TGTGCCAGCAGTAGGACAGGGCCCTACAATGAGCAGTTCTTC.

The chain joins TRBV15 to TRBJ2-4; 9 nucleotides match TRBD2. Germline V lookup: CDR1 LNHNV, CDR2 YYDKDF (reference sequence). Trimming cost V 0 bases and J 0 bases; bases outside gene matches: 9. This CDR3 is 19 amino acids long. CDR3 protein: CATSRDLAGSQEAKNIQYF. The CDR3 nucleotides are TGTGCCACCAGCAGAGATCTAGCGGGGTCCCAAGAAGCCAAAAACATTCAGTACTTC.

The V call is TRBV28, the J call TRBJ2-7, with 7 bases identical to TRBD1. The CDR3 loop spans 14 amino acids. Trimming at V came to 2 bases and at J to 5 bases, leaving 6 bases not matched to a gene. Germline V gene sequence: CDR1 MDHEN, CDR2 SYDVKM. The CDR3 nucleotides are TGTGCCAGCAGTTTAACCGAGACAGGGAACGAGCAGTACTTC. It specifies CASSLTETGNEQYF.

The DNA for the CDR3 is TGTGCCAGCAGTTACTCCACCAACCTCGGGGGTGAGCAGTACTTC. It yields the protein CASSYSTNLGGEQYF. This sequence joins TRBV6-6 and TRBJ2-7, with D possibly being TRBD2 (6 bases). CDR1 and CDR2 from the germline V gene are MNHNY and SVGAGI (reference sequence). The V gene lost 0 bases and the J gene lost 7 bases, with 16 bases spanning the gap. CDR3 length: 15 residues.

The rearrangement joins TRBV18 to TRBJ2-3, with 7 bases fitting TRBD1. The junction had 6 bases not matched to a gene; V was cut back by 6 bases and J by 0 bases. Germline lookup yields CDR1 KGHSH and CDR2 LQKENI. The CDR3 runs 15 residues. This CDR3 is CASSSRQGSTDTQYF. CDR3 coding DNA: TGTGCCAGCTCGTCTCGACAGGGAAGCACAGATACGCAGTATTTT.

The genes are TRBV5-1 and TRBJ2-5, with D tentatively TRBD1 (6 bases). V was trimmed by 4 bases and J by 5 bases, leaving 15 bases between them. The CDR3 totals 14 residues. Per the germline V gene, CDR1 is SGHRS and CDR2 is YFSETQ. As DNA, the CDR3 is TGCGCCAGCAGCCCCGGCCCTCAGGGGGAGACCCAGTACTTC. Translating gives CASSPGPQGETQYF.

This rearrangement joins TRBV5-6 to TRBJ2-7, with TRBD1 matching 7 bases. V dropped 2 bases and J dropped 6; count of bases not matched to a gene: 5. CDR1 is SGHDT and CDR2 is YYEEEE in the germline V gene. The CDR3 is 13 residues long. The CDR3 is CASSFDRVGEQYF. The CDR3 DNA reads as TGTGCCAGCAGCTTCGACAGGGTCGGCGAGCAGTACTTC.

This chain links TRBV5-1 with TRBJ2-2; D is uncertain. V lost 0 bases and J lost 2, with 8 bases in between. Germline V gene lookup returns CDR1 SGHRS and CDR2 YFSETQ. There are 15 residues in the CDR3. This CDR3 is CASSLGDGNTGELFF. CDR3 sequence (DNA): TGCGCCAGCAGCTTGGGAGACGGCAACACCGGGGAGCTGTTTTTT.

The chain employs TRBV5-1 and TRBJ1-2, with D unresolved. Germline V gene sequence: CDR1 SGHRS, CDR2 YFSETQ. V was trimmed by 1 base and J by 6 bases, leaving 13 bases between them. This CDR3 comprises 14 residues. CDR3 residues: CASSLISGVDGYTF. As DNA, the CDR3 is TGCGCCAGCAGCTTGATATCTGGGGTCGATGGCTACACCTTC.

The genes are TRBV11-2 and TRBJ2-7, with unresolved D. Germline CDR1 is SGHAT and CDR2 is FQNNGV. This CDR3 comprises 14 residues. With 5 bases removed from V and 2 bases from J, the gap between germline ends came to 13 bases. CDR3 region: CASSPYSATYEQYF. CDR3 sequence (DNA): TGTGCCAGCAGCCCCTACTCGGCTACCTACGAGCAGTACTTC.